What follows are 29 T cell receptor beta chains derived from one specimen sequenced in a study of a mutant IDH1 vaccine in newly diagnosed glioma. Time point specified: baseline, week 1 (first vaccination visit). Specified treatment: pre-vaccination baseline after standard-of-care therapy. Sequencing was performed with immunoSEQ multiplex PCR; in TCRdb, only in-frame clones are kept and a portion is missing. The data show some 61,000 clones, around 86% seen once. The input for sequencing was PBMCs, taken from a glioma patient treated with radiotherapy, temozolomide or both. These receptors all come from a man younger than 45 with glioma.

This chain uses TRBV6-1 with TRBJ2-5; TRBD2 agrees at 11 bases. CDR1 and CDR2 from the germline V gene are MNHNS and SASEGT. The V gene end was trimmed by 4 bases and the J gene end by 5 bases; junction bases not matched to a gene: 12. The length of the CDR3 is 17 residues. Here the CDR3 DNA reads TGTGCCAGCAGTGCCCGCTCTAGCGGGGGGACGGGGGAGACCCAGTACTTC. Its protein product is CASSARSSGGTGETQYF.

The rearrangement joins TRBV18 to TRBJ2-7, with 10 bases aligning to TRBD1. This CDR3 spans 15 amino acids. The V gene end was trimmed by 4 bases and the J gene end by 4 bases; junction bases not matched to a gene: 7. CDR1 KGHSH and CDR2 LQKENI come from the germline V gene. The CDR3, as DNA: TGTGCCAGCTCACTTGGGACAGGGGTTGTGTACGAGCAGTACTTC. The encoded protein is CASSLGTGVVYEQYF.

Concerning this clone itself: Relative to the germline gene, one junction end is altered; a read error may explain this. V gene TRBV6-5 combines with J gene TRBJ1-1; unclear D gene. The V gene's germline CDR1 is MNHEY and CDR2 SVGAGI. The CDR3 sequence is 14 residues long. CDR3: CAGSYSGMNTEAFF. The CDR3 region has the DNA TGTGCCGGCAGTTACTCAGGCATGAACACTGAAGCTTTCTTT.

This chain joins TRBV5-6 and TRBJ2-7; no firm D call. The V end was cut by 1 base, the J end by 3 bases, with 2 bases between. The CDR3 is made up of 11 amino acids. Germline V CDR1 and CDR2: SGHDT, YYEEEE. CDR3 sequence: CASSLHYEQYF. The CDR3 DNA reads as TGTGCCAGCAGCTTGCACTACGAGCAGTACTTC.

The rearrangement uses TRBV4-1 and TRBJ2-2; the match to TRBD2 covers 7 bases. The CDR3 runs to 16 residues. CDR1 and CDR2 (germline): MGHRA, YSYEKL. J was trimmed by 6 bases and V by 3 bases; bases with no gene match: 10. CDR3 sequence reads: CASSQATSVLAGELFF. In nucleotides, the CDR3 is TGCGCCAGCAGCCAGGCAACTAGCGTCTTGGCCGGGGAGCTGTTTTTT.

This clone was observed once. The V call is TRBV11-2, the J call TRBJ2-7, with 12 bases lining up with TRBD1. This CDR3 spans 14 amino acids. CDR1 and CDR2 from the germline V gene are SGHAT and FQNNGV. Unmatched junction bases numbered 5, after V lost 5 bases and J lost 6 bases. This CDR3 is CASSHRDRGLEQYF. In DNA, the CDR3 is TGTGCCAGCAGCCACCGGGACAGGGGGCTCGAGCAGTACTTC.

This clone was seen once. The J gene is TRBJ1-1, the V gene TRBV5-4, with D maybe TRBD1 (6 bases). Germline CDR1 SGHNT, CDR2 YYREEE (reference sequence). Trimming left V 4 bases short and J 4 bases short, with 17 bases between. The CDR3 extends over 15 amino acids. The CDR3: CASSLGGAPTTEAFF. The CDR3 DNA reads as TGTGCCAGCAGCCTCGGGGGCGCTCCGACCACTGAAGCTTTCTTT.

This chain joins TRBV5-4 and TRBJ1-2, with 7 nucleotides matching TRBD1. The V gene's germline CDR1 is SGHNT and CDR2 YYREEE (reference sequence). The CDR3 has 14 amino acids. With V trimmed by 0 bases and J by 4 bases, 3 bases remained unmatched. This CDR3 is CASSLVAGGYGYTF. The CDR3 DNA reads TGTGCCAGCAGCTTGGTAGCAGGGGGCTATGGCTACACCTTC. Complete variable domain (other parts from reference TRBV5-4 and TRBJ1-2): ETGVTQSPTHLIKTRGQQVTLRCSSQSGHNTVSWYQQALGQGPQFIFQYYREEENGRGNFPPRFSGLQFPNYSSELNVNALELDDSALYLCASSLVAGGYGYTFGSGTRLTVV.

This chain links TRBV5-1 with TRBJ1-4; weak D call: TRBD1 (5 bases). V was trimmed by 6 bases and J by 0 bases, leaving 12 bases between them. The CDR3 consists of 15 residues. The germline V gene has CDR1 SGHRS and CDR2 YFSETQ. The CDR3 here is CASMGQGTTNEKLFF. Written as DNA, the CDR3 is TGCGCCAGCATGGGTCAGGGAACAACTAATGAAAAACTGTTTTTT.

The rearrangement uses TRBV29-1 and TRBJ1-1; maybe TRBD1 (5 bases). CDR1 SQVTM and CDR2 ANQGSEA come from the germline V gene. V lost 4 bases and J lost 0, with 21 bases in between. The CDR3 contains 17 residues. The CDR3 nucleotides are TGCAGCGTTGTCCCCAGGAGGGGAGATGCACTGAACACTGAAGCTTTCTTT. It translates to CSVVPRRGDALNTEAFF.

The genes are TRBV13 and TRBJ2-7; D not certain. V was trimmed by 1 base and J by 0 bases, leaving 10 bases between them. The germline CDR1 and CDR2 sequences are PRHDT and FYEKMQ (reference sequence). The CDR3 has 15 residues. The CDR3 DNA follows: TGTGCCAGCAGCTTAGACAACAAACCCTCCTACGAGCAGTACTTC. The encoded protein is CASSLDNKPSYEQYF.

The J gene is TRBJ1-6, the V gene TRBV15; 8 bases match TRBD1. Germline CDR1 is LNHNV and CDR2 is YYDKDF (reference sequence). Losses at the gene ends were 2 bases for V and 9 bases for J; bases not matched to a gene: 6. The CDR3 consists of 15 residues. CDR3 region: CATSRLPGGGSPLHF. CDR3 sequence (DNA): TGTGCCACCAGCAGACTTCCAGGGGGCGGTTCACCCCTCCACTTT.

The CDR3 reads CASSIGTDNSPLHF. CDR3 nucleotide sequence: TGTGCCAGTAGTATCGGGACAGATAATTCACCCCTCCACTTT. This chain links TRBV19 with TRBJ1-6, with TRBD1 matching 7 bases. V shed 3 bases and J 5 bases; nucleotides not matched to a gene: 1. The CDR3 consists of 14 residues. Germline lookup yields CDR1 LNHDA and CDR2 SQIVND (reference sequence).

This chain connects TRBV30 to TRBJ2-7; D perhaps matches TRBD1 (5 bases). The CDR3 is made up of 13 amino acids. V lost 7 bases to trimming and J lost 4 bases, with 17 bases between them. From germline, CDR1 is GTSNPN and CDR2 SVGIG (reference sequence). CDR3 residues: CASAHRWSYEQYF. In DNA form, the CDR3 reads TGTGCCTCGGCCCACAGGTGGAGTTACGAGCAGTACTTC.

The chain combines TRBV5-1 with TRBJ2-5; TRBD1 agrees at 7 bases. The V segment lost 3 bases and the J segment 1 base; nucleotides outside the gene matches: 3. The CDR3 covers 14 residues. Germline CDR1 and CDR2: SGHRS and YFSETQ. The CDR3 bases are TGCGCCAGCAGCTCCGGGACAGTCCAAGAGACCCAGTACTTC. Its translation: CASSSGTVQETQYF.

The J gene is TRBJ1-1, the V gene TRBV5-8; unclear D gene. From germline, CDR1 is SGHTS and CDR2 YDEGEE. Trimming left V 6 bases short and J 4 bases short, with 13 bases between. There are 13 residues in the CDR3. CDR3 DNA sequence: TGTGCCAGCAACACGACCTGGGGCACTGAAGCTTTCTTT. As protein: CASNTTWGTEAFF.

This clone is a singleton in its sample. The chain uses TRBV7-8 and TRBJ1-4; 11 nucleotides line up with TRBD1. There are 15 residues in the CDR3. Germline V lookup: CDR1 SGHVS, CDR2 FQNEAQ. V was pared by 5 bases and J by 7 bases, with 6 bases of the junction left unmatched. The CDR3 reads CASSPSGTGGEKLFF. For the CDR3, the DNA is TGTGCCAGCAGCCCTTCCGGGACAGGGGGTGAAAAACTGTTTTTT.

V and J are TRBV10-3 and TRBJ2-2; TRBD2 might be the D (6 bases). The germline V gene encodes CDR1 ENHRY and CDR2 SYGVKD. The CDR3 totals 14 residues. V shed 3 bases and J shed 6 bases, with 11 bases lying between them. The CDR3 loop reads CAISELSGAGELFF. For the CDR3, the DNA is TGTGCCATCAGTGAACTTAGCGGCGCCGGGGAGCTGTTTTTT.

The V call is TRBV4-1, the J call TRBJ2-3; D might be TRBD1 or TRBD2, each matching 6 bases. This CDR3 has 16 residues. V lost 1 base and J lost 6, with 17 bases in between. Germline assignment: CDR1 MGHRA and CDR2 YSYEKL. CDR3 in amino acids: CASSQGAVRGGDTQYF. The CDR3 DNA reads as TGCGCCAGCAGCCAAGGGGCCGTTCGAGGGGGGGATACGCAGTATTTT.

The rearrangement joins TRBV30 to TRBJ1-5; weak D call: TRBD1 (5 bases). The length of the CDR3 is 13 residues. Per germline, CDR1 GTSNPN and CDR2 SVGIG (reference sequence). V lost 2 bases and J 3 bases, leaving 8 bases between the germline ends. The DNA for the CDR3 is TGTGCCTGGAGTATGGACACCAATCAGCCCCAGCATTTT. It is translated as CAWSMDTNQPQHF.

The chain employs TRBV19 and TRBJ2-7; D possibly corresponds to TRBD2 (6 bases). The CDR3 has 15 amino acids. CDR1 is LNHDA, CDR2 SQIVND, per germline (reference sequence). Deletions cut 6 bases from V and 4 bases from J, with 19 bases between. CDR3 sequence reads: CASSSFSGVEYEQYF. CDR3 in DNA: TGTGCCAGTAGCTCTTTTTCGGGGGTCGAGTACGAGCAGTACTTC.

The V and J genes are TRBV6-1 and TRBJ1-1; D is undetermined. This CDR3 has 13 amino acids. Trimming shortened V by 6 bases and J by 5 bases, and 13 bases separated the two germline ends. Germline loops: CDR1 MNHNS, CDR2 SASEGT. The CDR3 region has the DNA TGTGCCAGCAGAACCAGCCGTTTTACTGAAGCTTTCTTT. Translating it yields CASRTSRFTEAFF.

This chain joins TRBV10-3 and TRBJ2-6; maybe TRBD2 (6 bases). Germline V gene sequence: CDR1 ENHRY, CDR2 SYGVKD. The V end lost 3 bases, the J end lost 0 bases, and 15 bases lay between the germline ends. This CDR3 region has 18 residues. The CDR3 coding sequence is TGTGCCATCAGTGATACTGGAAAGGAGGGCTCTGGGGCCAACGTCCTGACTTTC. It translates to CAISDTGKEGSGANVLTF.

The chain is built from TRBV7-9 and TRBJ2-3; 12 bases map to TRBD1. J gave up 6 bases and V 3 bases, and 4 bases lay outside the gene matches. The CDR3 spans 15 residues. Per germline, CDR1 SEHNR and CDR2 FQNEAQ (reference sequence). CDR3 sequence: CASSLGQGAHDTQYF. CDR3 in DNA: TGTGCCAGCAGCTTGGGACAGGGGGCGCACGATACGCAGTATTTT.

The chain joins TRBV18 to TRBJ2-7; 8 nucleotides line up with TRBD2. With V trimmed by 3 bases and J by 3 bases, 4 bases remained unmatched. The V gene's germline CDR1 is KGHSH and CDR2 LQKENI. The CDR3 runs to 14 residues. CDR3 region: CASSPERGSYEQYF. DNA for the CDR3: TGTGCCAGCTCACCGGAGCGGGGGAGCTACGAGCAGTACTTC.

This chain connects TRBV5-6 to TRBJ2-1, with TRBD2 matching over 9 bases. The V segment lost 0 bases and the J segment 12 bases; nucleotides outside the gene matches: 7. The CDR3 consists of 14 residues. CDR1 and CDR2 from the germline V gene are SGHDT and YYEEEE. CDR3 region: CASSLALAGGGQFF. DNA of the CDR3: TGTGCCAGCAGCTTGGCACTAGCGGGTGGAGGGCAGTTCTTC.

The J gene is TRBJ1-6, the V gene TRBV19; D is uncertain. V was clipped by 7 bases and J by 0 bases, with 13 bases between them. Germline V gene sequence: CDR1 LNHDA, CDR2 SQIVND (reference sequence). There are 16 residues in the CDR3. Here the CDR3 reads CASISRGSSYNSPLHF. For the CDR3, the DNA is TGTGCCAGTATCTCGCGCGGGAGCTCCTATAATTCACCCCTCCACTTT.

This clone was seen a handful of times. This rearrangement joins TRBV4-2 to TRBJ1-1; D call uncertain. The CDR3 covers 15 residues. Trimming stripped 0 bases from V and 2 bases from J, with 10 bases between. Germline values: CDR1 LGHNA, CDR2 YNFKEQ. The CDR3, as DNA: TGTGCCAGCAGCCAAGATACTGGATTTAACACTGAAGCTTTCTTT. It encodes CASSQDTGFNTEAFF.

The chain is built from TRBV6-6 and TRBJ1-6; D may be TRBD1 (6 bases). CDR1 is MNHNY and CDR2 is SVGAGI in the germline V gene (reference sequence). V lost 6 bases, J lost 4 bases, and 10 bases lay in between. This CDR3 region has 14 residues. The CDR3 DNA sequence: TGTGCCAGCAGAGCGGACAGTTATAATTCACCCCTCCACTTT. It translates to CASRADSYNSPLHF.